A single sample is the source of the 10 T cell receptor beta chains below, sequenced in a study of metastatic and nonmetastatic thyroid tumors. All patients were treatment-naive before thyroid surgery. MiXCR was used by TCRdb to re-call the PCR reads. The data hold 22,000 or so clones, with approximately 9.9% observed a single time. Sequenced input: blood. These receptors all stem from a female donor with papillary thyroid cancer or a benign thyroid nodule (not recorded which). Some clones in this sample may be carry-over from other donors' samples.

This clone was counted a few times. The chain combines TRBV28 with TRBJ1-5; TRBD1 aligns across 9 bases. The trim removed 7 bases at V and 6 bases at J, leaving 13 bases unmatched. Germline loops: CDR1 MDHEN, CDR2 SYDVKM. The CDR3 loop spans 16 amino acids. The CDR3 here is CASIHSCGQGIQPQHF. The DNA for the CDR3 is TGTGCCAGCATCCACAGTTGTGGACAGGGGATTCAGCCCCAGCATTTT.

This clone is deemed medium-sized. The rearrangement uses TRBV6-1 and TRBJ2-7; 7 positions match TRBD1. V trimming: 6 bases; J trimming: 2 bases; junction bases outside the gene matches: 10. The germline CDR1 and CDR2 sequences are MNHNS and SASEGT. The CDR3 has 15 amino acids. CDR3 loop: CASRTKDRAPYEQYF. The DNA for the CDR3 is TGTGCCAGCAGGACAAAAGACAGGGCCCCCTACGAGCAGTACTTC.

This clone was recorded many times. The CDR3 reads CASSPRTGSGNTIYF. The CDR3 coding sequence is TGTGCCAGCAGCCCTCGGACAGGGTCTGGAAACACCATATATTTT. The V and J genes are TRBV3-1 and TRBJ1-3, with 8 bases lining up with TRBD1. Germline-derived CDR1 and CDR2 are LGHDT and YNNKEL (reference sequence). The CDR3 loop spans 15 amino acids. V shed 4 bases and J 1 base; nucleotides not matched to a gene: 3. The whole variable domain, remainder taken from reference TRBV3-1 and TRBJ1-3, is DTAVSQTPKYLVTQMGNDKSIKCEQNLGHDTMYWYKQDSKKFLKIMFSYNNKELIINETVPNRFSPKSPDKAHLNLHINSLELGDSAVYFCASSPRTGSGNTIYFGEGSWLTVV.

This clone was observed many times. The rearrangement links TRBV11-1 to TRBJ1-1; the D gene is possibly TRBD1 (5 bases). Germline V gene sequence: CDR1 SGHAT, CDR2 FQDESV (reference sequence). The CDR3 loop spans 18 amino acids. Trimming removed 2 bases at V and 6 bases at J, with 25 bases between. The DNA for the CDR3 is TGTGCCAGCAGCTTATTGGGCCCCCTCGAGGGGTTGTACGCTGAAGCTTTCTTT. It codes for CASSLLGPLEGLYAEAFF. The full variable domain, completed using reference TRBV11-1 and TRBJ1-1, is EAEVAQSPRYKITEKSQAVAFWCDPISGHATLYWYRQILGQGPELLVQFQDESVVDDSQLPKDRFSAERLKGVDSTLKIQPAELGDSAMYLCASSLLGPLEGLYAEAFFGQGTRLTVV.

This clone came up many times. J is TRBJ2-4 and V is TRBV6-1, with D unresolved. The CDR3 length is 17 residues. The germline V gene has CDR1 MNHNS and CDR2 SASEGT. The V end lost 3 bases, the J end lost 3 bases, and 18 bases lay between the germline ends. The DNA for the CDR3 is TGTGCCAGCAGTGATGTCAGACCGGCCTCGGGCAAAAACATTCAGTACTTC. It specifies CASSDVRPASGKNIQYF.

About this clone: Other DNA sequences in this specimen translate into the identical CDR3. V usage is TRBV7-6 and J usage is TRBJ2-5; 9 bases fit TRBD1. The junction had 12 bases not matched to a gene; V was cut back by 8 bases and J by 2 bases. This CDR3 spans 16 amino acids. The germline V gene has CDR1 SGHVS and CDR2 FNYEAQ. CDR3: CASGGGGQGLQETQYF. The CDR3 DNA reads as TGTGCCAGCGGGGGTGGGGGACAGGGTTTACAAGAGACCCAGTACTTC. The variable domain in full, completed from reference TRBV7-6 and TRBJ2-5, reads GAGVSQSPRYKVTKRGQDVALRCDPISGHVSLYWYRQALGQGPEFLTYFNYEAQQDKSGLPNDRFSAERPEGSISTLTIQRTEQRDSAMYRCASGGGGQGLQETQYFGPGTRLLVL.

This clone has a count of ten or more. The V and J genes are TRBV27 and TRBJ1-6, with 7 positions matching TRBD1. The junction had 13 bases not matched to a gene; V was cut back by 4 bases and J by 4 bases. The length of the CDR3 is 18 residues. Germline lookup yields CDR1 MNHEY and CDR2 SMNVEV (reference sequence). The CDR3 protein is CASSSSLQGVLYNSPLHF. CDR3 DNA sequence: TGTGCCAGCAGTTCCTCCCTCCAGGGGGTACTATATAATTCACCCCTCCACTTT.

The table lists this clone with a few counts. V is TRBV6-5 and J is TRBJ2-3, with D perhaps assigned TRBD1 or TRBD2 (5 bases each). This CDR3 comprises 17 residues. The ends were cut back, 4 bases at V and 3 bases at J, with 20 bases in the middle. Germline CDR1 MNHEY, CDR2 SVGAGI. This chain's CDR3 is CASSSGLGLAGTDTQYF. CDR3 coding DNA: TGTGCCAGCAGTTCCGGACTGGGGCTGGCAGGGACAGATACGCAGTATTTT.

The J gene is TRBJ2-2, the V gene TRBV19; D uncertain. V lost 7 bases to trimming and J lost 2 bases, with 11 bases between them. The CDR3 length is 14 residues. In germline, CDR1 is LNHDA, CDR2 SQIVND (reference sequence). CDR3 nucleotides: TGTGCCAGTATTCAGACTCCAAACACCGGGGAGCTGTTTTTT. This encodes CASIQTPNTGELFF.

This clone has at least ten counts. V is TRBV12-3 or TRBV12-4 and J is TRBJ2-5; either TRBD1 or TRBD2 may supply D (6 bases each). V dropped 1 base and J dropped 4 bases, with 22 bases sitting between them. The CDR3 sequence is 18 residues long. CDR3 loop: CASSLGGSGGGPGETQYF. For the CDR3, the DNA is TGTGCCAGCAGTTTAGGGGGGAGCGGAGGGGGACCGGGAGAGACCCAGTACTTC.